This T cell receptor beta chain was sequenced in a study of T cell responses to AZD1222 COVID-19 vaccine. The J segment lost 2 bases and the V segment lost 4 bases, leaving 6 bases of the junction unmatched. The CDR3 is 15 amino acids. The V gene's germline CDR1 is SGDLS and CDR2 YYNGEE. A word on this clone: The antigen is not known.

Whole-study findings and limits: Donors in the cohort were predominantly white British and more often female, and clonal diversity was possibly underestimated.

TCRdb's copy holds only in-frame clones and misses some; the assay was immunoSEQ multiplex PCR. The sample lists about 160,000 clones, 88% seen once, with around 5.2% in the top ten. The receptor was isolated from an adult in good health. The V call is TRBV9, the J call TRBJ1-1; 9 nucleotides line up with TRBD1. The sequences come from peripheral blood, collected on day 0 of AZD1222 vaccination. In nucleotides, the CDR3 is TGTGCCAGCAGCCCTACAGGGGGCCCTAACACTGAAGCTTTCTTT. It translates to CASSPTGGPNTEAFF.